A selection of T cell receptor beta chains follows, all from one sample in a study of technical replicates of blood from a handful of donors. Assay: immunoSEQ multiplex PCR; the TCRdb copy retains only in-frame clones and omits some. This sample has about 90,000 clones, with around 93% found just once. Specimen: T cells isolated from PBMCs. These receptors were taken from a human donor in good health. CDR3s include the opening cysteine and the closing phenylalanine or tryptophan. Each record gives: D gene, J gene, V gene, clone size, CDR3 DNA, CDR3 protein. A D gene is named only where the DNA matches it firmly. Size is stated for part of the rows, as once, few or many counts, or as a class when the clone is expanded.

d_gene: -; j_gene: TRBJ1-5; v_gene: TRBV10-3; abundance: few; CDR3nt: TGTGCCATCAGTGAGCAGGGGTTGGGCAATCAGCCCCAGCATTTT; CDR3aa: CAISEQGLGNQPQHF
d_gene: TRBD1; j_gene: TRBJ1-1; v_gene: TRBV5-1; abundance: once; CDR3nt: TGCGCCAGCAGCTTGGGGGACAGGGGTACGGCTTTCTTT; CDR3aa: CASSLGDRGTAFF
d_gene: TRBD1; j_gene: TRBJ2-7; v_gene: TRBV2; abundance: -; CDR3nt: TGTGCCAGCAGTGAAGCCCCCAGGGACAGGTCCTACGAGCAGTACTTC; CDR3aa: CASSEAPRDRSYEQYF
d_gene: TRBD1; j_gene: TRBJ2-5; v_gene: TRBV10-1; abundance: once; CDR3nt: TGCGCCAGCAGTGGGGGACAGGGAGAGACCCAGTACTTC; CDR3aa: CASSGGQGETQYF
d_gene: TRBD2; j_gene: TRBJ2-1; v_gene: TRBV9; abundance: -; CDR3nt: TGTGCCAGCAGCGTAGCGGGGGGAGATAACAATGAGCAGTTCTTC; CDR3aa: CASSVAGGDNNEQFF
d_gene: TRBD1; j_gene: TRBJ1-2; v_gene: TRBV27; abundance: -; CDR3nt: TGTGCCAGCAGACCGACCGGGACAGCATATGGCTACACCTTC; CDR3aa: CASRPTGTAYGYTF
d_gene: TRBD1; j_gene: TRBJ1-1; v_gene: TRBV29-1; abundance: -; CDR3nt: TGCAGCGTACAGGGGGCCACTGAAGCTTTCTTT; CDR3aa: CSVQGATEAFF
d_gene: -; j_gene: TRBJ2-5; v_gene: TRBV16; abundance: -; CDR3nt: TGTGCCAGCAGCCAATCGTGGTCCAGGGGGGCCTGGGAGACCCAGTACTTC; CDR3aa: CASSQSWSRGAWETQYF
d_gene: TRBD1; j_gene: TRBJ2-1; v_gene: TRBV23-1; abundance: -; CDR3nt: TGCGCCAGCAGTCACCCCGGGACAGGGGTAAACAATGAGCAGTTCTTC; CDR3aa: CASSHPGTGVNNEQFF
d_gene: -; j_gene: TRBJ2-1; v_gene: TRBV15; abundance: -; CDR3nt: TGTGCCACCAGCAGGGGGCCCCCCAATGAGCAGTTCTTC; CDR3aa: CATSRGPPNEQFF
d_gene: TRBD1; j_gene: TRBJ1-6; v_gene: TRBV11-3; abundance: -; CDR3nt: TGTGCCAGCAGCACGACAGGGTTGGATTCACCCCTCCACTTT; CDR3aa: CASSTTGLDSPLHF
d_gene: -; j_gene: TRBJ2-5; v_gene: TRBV5-1; abundance: -; CDR3nt: TGCGCCAGCAGCTTGAGGCGGCAAGAGACCCAGTACTTC; CDR3aa: CASSLRRQETQYF
d_gene: -; j_gene: TRBJ2-1; v_gene: TRBV11-2; abundance: -; CDR3nt: TGTGCCAGCAGCTTAGTCTCCGGGAGTATTTGGGATGAGCAGTTCTTC; CDR3aa: CASSLVSGSIWDEQFF
d_gene: TRBD2; j_gene: TRBJ2-1; v_gene: TRBV5-4; abundance: -; CDR3nt: TGTGCCAGCAGCTCGAGCGGGAGGGCCAGCAATGAGCAGTTCTTC; CDR3aa: CASSSSGRASNEQFF
d_gene: TRBD1; j_gene: TRBJ2-2; v_gene: TRBV28; abundance: -; CDR3nt: TGTGCCAGCAGCCCGGCCGGGACAGCGAACACCGGGGAGCTGTTTTTT; CDR3aa: CASSPAGTANTGELFF
d_gene: TRBD1; j_gene: TRBJ1-1; v_gene: TRBV7-6; abundance: once; CDR3nt: TGTGCCAGCAGCCTCCAGGGGGCCGTGAACACTGAAGCTTTCTTT; CDR3aa: CASSLQGAVNTEAFF